This T cell receptor beta chain was captured in a study of blood T cell repertoires in COVID-19. Study in general: T cells, B-cell-depleted T cells, or PBMCs provided the cDNA or gDNA that served as material.

CDR1 and CDR2 (germline): SGHTA, FQGNSA. The CDR3 runs 16 residues. The trim removed 5 bases at V and 4 bases at J, leaving 7 bases unmatched. Clones were read by immunoSEQ multiplex PCR, and TCRdb kept only the in-frame ones, dropping some. Of 450,000 to 500,000 clones in the sample, 80% to 90% are singletons; the top ten hold approximately 8%. This rearrangement joins TRBV7-2 to TRBJ2-2, with 10 nucleotides matching TRBD2. Sequencing was performed on PBMCs or T cells enriched from blood (not recorded which). This TCR derives from a woman aged 60-70 years who had recovered from COVID-19. CDR3 sequence (DNA): TGTGCCAGCAGCCCAGACAGCGGGGGGGCCACCGGGGAGCTGTTTTTT. Translation gives CASSPDSGGATGELFF. The complete variable domain, with remaining parts taken from reference TRBV7-2 and TRBJ2-2, reads GAGVSQSPSNKVTEKGKDVELRCDPISGHTALYWYRQSLGQGLEFLIYFQGNSAPDKSGLPSDRFSAERTGGSVSTLTIQRTQQEDSAVYLCASSPDSGGATGELFFGEGSRLTVL.